The sequence of this T cell receptor beta chain was determined in a study of shared clonotypes between healthy human individuals. Study-level results: Richness estimates generally favored naive over memory subsets. Blood was the sole source, and tissue repertoires probably differ.

The authors distributed each subset's genomic DNA evenly over several immunoSEQ plates. TCRdb's table, derived via immunoSEQ multiplex PCR, lists solely in-frame clones and lacks some. The data contain around 650,000 clones, approximately 96% of them singletons. About this clone: What it recognizes is unknown.

Germline CDR1 and CDR2: MDHEN and SYDVKM. CDR3 length: 13 residues. The V gene end was trimmed by 7 bases and the J gene end by 5 bases; junction bases not matched to a gene: 6. The naive CD8 population came from CD45RO-negative cells selected for CCR7, without terminally differentiated effector memory CD45RA+ cells. The sample taken for sequencing was naive CD8+ T cells sorted from blood. This clonotype originated in a woman in her twenties or thirties in good health. The chain uses TRBV28 and TRBJ2-7; 9 nucleotides agree with TRBD2. The CDR3 nucleotides are TGTGCCAGCAACTTGCGGGGGGGCCACGAGCAGTACTTC. Translating it yields CASNLRGGHEQYF.